Shown below are 27 T cell receptor beta chains from a single sample sequenced in a study of yellow fever vaccine responses in identical twins. TCRdb re-called the RT-PCR reads with MiXCR, one entry per CDR3 protein. Of roughly 20,000 distinct CDR3 sequences listed, about two thirds were seen once; the top ten hold roughly 2%. Sequenced here: T cells from blood (PBMCs), unsorted or a sorted subset (not recorded which), sampled before or after yellow fever vaccination (not recorded which). The receptors were sampled from a woman aged 18-29 years who received the yellow fever vaccine.

This clonotype has more than one count but fewer than ten. This sequence joins TRBV5-4 and TRBJ2-1, with D maybe TRBD1 (6 bases). V was clipped by 1 base and J by 5 bases, with 16 bases between them. There are 16 residues in the CDR3. Germline CDR1 reads SGHNT; CDR2 reads YYREEE (reference sequence). This CDR3 reads CASSLFSGQLNNEQFF. As DNA, the CDR3 is TGTGCCAGCAGCTTGTTTTCCGGACAGCTTAACAATGAGCAGTTCTTC.

The V gene is TRBV4-1, the J gene TRBJ2-3; 8 nucleotides line up with TRBD2. The J segment lost 3 bases and the V segment lost 7 bases, leaving 6 bases of the junction unmatched. The germline V gene encodes CDR1 MGHRA and CDR2 YSYEKL. The length of the CDR3 is 14 residues. Here the CDR3 DNA reads TGCGCCAGCACGAGCGGGAGAGGGACAGATACGCAGTATTTT. Amino acid sequence: CASTSGRGTDTQYF.

The V gene is TRBV11-3, the J gene TRBJ1-1; a possible D gene is TRBD1 (5 bases). Germline V gives CDR1 SGHNT, CDR2 YENEEA. The CDR3 consists of 12 residues. V was trimmed by 5 bases and J by 7 bases, leaving 11 bases between them. CDR3 in amino acids: CASSPTEGEAFF. CDR3 bases: TGTGCCAGCAGCCCGACAGAAGGTGAAGCTTTCTTT.

This clonotype appeared a few times. The J gene is TRBJ2-1, the V gene TRBV19; 10 bases match TRBD2. The CDR3 runs 14 residues. Trimming removed 10 bases from V and 3 bases from J; junction bases left unmatched: 6. Germline lookup yields CDR1 LNHDA and CDR2 SQIVND (reference sequence). CDR3 residues: CATSGTSDYNEQFF. The CDR3 coding sequence is TGTGCCACCAGCGGGACTAGCGACTACAATGAGCAGTTCTTC.

This rearrangement joins TRBV20-1 to TRBJ2-7, with 7 positions matching TRBD2. Unmatched junction bases numbered 2, after V lost 2 bases and J lost 4 bases. CDR1 is DFQATT, CDR2 SNEGSKA, per germline (reference sequence). This CDR3 comprises 12 residues. The CDR3: CSARISGYEQYF. CDR3 in DNA: TGCAGTGCTAGAATTAGCGGGTACGAGCAGTACTTC.

The CDR3 region is CATSDRTTRDGYTF. CDR3 sequence (DNA): TGTGCCACCAGTGATCGAACGACAAGGGACGGCTACACCTTC. The chain combines TRBV24-1 with TRBJ1-2, with a possible D match to TRBD1 (5 bases). Germline V gives CDR1 KGHDR, CDR2 SFDVKD. V dropped 3 bases and J dropped 8 bases, with 15 bases sitting between them. The CDR3 length is 14 residues.

The rearrangement joins TRBV9 to TRBJ1-2, with unresolved D. Germline V CDR1 and CDR2: SGDLS, YYNGEE. CDR3 length equals 14 residues. The V end lost 0 bases, the J end lost 2 bases, and 8 bases lay between the germline ends. This chain's CDR3 is CASSVEDLNYGYTF. DNA for the CDR3: TGTGCCAGCAGCGTAGAGGACCTGAACTATGGCTACACCTTC.

This clonotype was detected only once. V gene TRBV18 combines with J gene TRBJ1-1; no definite D call. CDR1 is KGHSH and CDR2 is LQKENI in the germline V gene. The CDR3 contains 14 residues. V was pared by 4 bases and J by 6 bases, with 15 bases between. The CDR3 region has the DNA TGTGCCAGCTCACGAAACTCCGGCGTGGCTGAAGCTTTCTTT. Translation: CASSRNSGVAEAFF.

The genes are TRBV28 and TRBJ2-5; D remains unclear. V gave up 2 bases and J gave up 4 bases, with 8 bases separating them. The CDR3 has 13 residues. Germline V gene data show CDR1 as MDHEN and CDR2 as SYDVKM. This chain's CDR3 is CASSLRTRETQYF. Here the CDR3 DNA reads TGTGCCAGCAGTTTAAGGACCAGAGAGACCCAGTACTTC.

V and J are TRBV11-2 and TRBJ2-1; no reliable D call. Trimming removed 0 bases at V and 9 bases at J, with 12 bases between. The germline V gene has CDR1 SGHAT and CDR2 FQNNGV. The CDR3 has 14 residues. The CDR3 region has the DNA TGTGCCAGCAGCTTAGATGGGGTTTGGTCTGAGCAGTTCTTC. This encodes CASSLDGVWSEQFF.

The chain has TRBV20-1 and TRBJ2-3, with a possible D match to TRBD2 (6 bases). The CDR3 runs 12 residues. Trimming shortened V by 6 bases and J by 5 bases, and 12 bases separated the two germline ends. From germline, CDR1 is DFQATT and CDR2 SNEGSKA (reference sequence). The CDR3 spells CSARSRGDTQYF. CDR3 bases: TGCAGTGCAAGGTCGCGGGGAGATACGCAGTATTTT.

The CDR3 loop is CAISGTSNYGYTF. The CDR3 DNA follows: TGTGCCATCAGTGGGACTTCTAACTATGGCTACACCTTC. The gene calls are TRBV10-3 and TRBJ1-2; D unresolved. The V gene lost 4 bases and the J gene lost 0 bases, with 6 bases spanning the gap. The CDR3 is 13 amino acids. Germline CDR1 is ENHRY and CDR2 is SYGVKD.

The chain has TRBV20-1 and TRBJ2-1, with 11 bases aligning to TRBD2. Germline values: CDR1 DFQATT, CDR2 SNEGSKA (reference sequence). V trimming: 6 bases; J trimming: 10 bases; junction bases outside the gene matches: 2. The CDR3 spans 11 residues. The CDR3 DNA reads TGCAGTGCGACTAGCGGGGCAGAGCAGTTCTTC. Encoded protein: CSATSGAEQFF.

The J gene is TRBJ2-7, the V gene TRBV20-1; D not certain. V was pared by 4 bases and J by 3 bases, with 10 bases between. This CDR3 region has 12 residues. Looked up from germline, CDR1 is DFQATT and CDR2 is SNEGSKA (reference sequence). The CDR3 DNA reads as TGCAGTGCTAACGGATTAAGCTACGAGCAGTACTTC. Protein: CSANGLSYEQYF.

The J gene is TRBJ2-1, the V gene TRBV9; 7 bases are shared with TRBD2. This CDR3 is built from 16 residues. CDR1 and CDR2 (germline): SGDLS, YYNGEE. V shed 0 bases, J shed 4 bases, and the junction held 7 bases outside the gene matches. CDR3 residues: CASSVEILAEYNEQFF. CDR3 bases: TGTGCCAGCAGCGTAGAAATCCTAGCGGAATACAATGAGCAGTTCTTC. The full variable domain, its missing parts supplied by reference TRBV9 and TRBJ2-1, is DSGVTQTPKHLITATGQRVTLRCSPRSGDLSVYWYQQSLDQGLQFLIQYYNGEERAKGNILERFSAQQFPDLHSELNLSSLELGDSALYFCASSVEILAEYNEQFFGPGTRLTVL.

This clonotype was counted between two and nine times. CDR3 coding DNA: TGTGCCAGCTCTTTGACGGGATCTAACTATGGCTACACCTTC. Translating gives CASSLTGSNYGYTF. This chain links TRBV18 with TRBJ1-2; D gene uncertain. Germline lookup yields CDR1 KGHSH and CDR2 LQKENI. The CDR3 covers 14 residues. Trimming cost V 6 bases and J 0 bases, with 11 bases left between them.

The chain recombines TRBV12-3 or TRBV12-4 with TRBJ2-2, with D perhaps matching TRBD1 (6 bases). This CDR3 comprises 15 residues. Deletions cut 4 bases from V and 5 bases from J, with 14 bases between. In DNA, the CDR3 is TGTGCCAGCAGTTCCGACAGGAGCTTTACCGGGGAGCTGTTTTTT. This codes for CASSSDRSFTGELFF.

The sample holds one count of this clonotype. The genes are TRBV5-4 and TRBJ2-3, with D maybe TRBD2 (6 bases). The germline CDR1 and CDR2 sequences are SGHNT and YYREEE (reference sequence). Trimming cost V 2 bases and J 2 bases, with 18 bases left between them. This CDR3 spans 17 amino acids. The CDR3 nucleotides read TGTGCCAGCAGCTTCAGAGATCGACTAGATCACACAGATACGCAGTATTTT. Encoded protein: CASSFRDRLDHTDTQYF.

The rearrangement uses TRBV20-1 and TRBJ2-7; D is ambiguous. CDR1 and CDR2 from the germline V gene are DFQATT and SNEGSKA (reference sequence). The germline V and J ends were trimmed by 4 bases and 10 bases, with 14 bases remaining between them. This CDR3 contains 11 residues. The CDR3 reads CSATLAGKQYV. Written as DNA, the CDR3 is TGCAGTGCTACGCTCGCCGGAAAACAGTACGTC.

There are a few counts of this clonotype. The rearrangement uses TRBV7-9 and TRBJ1-1, with D possibly matching TRBD1 (6 bases). Germline lookup yields CDR1 SEHNR and CDR2 FQNEAQ (reference sequence). The CDR3 loop spans 13 amino acids. Trimming pared 7 bases from V and 0 bases from J, leaving 9 bases between. The CDR3 protein is CASKEGVNTEAFF. The DNA of the CDR3 is TGTGCCAGCAAGGAGGGGGTGAACACTGAAGCTTTCTTT.

This clonotype was seen more than once but under ten times. The chain joins TRBV5-1 to TRBJ2-1; D tentatively fits TRBD1 or TRBD2 (5 bases each). Per the germline V gene, CDR1 is SGHRS and CDR2 is YFSETQ. The CDR3 sequence is 12 residues long. V gave up 5 bases and J gave up 8 bases, with 11 bases separating them. CDR3 sequence reads: CASSLRGHEQFF. The DNA of the CDR3 is TGCGCCAGCAGTCTACGGGGACATGAGCAGTTCTTC.

CDR3 nucleotides: TGTGCCAGCAGCCCAGGACTAGCGGGAAGGGATACGCAGTATTTT. The encoded protein is CASSPGLAGRDTQYF. The J gene is TRBJ2-3, the V gene TRBV14, with TRBD2 matching over 12 bases. V trimming: 4 bases; J trimming: 6 bases; junction bases outside the gene matches: 5. The CDR3 totals 15 residues. Germline V gives CDR1 SGHDN, CDR2 FVKESK.

The V gene is TRBV7-2, the J gene TRBJ2-3; unclear D gene. The V gene's germline CDR1 is SGHTA and CDR2 FQGNSA. V lost 0 bases and J 1 base, leaving 8 bases between the germline ends. The CDR3 is made up of 15 amino acids. CDR3 amino acids: CASSLASFGTDTQYF. The CDR3 DNA sequence: TGTGCCAGCAGCTTAGCTAGTTTTGGCACAGATACGCAGTATTTT.

The chain is built from TRBV7-6 and TRBJ1-1; TRBD1 might be the D (6 bases). The germline V gene has CDR1 SGHVS and CDR2 FNYEAQ. V lost 5 bases and J lost 10, with 17 bases in between. There are 13 residues in the CDR3. CDR3 in amino acids: CASSPQPGAAAFF. CDR3 nucleotide sequence: TGTGCCAGCAGCCCCCAACCGGGGGCGGCAGCTTTCTTT.

The rearrangement links TRBV18 to TRBJ2-1, with 7 bases fitting TRBD1. This CDR3 spans 17 amino acids. The germline CDR1 and CDR2 sequences are KGHSH and LQKENI. V dropped 6 bases and J dropped 4; count of bases not matched to a gene: 15. CDR3 region: CASSYKLGTAFYNEQFF. CDR3 bases: TGTGCCAGCTCCTACAAGCTGGGGACAGCGTTTTACAATGAGCAGTTCTTC. The complete variable domain, with remaining parts taken from reference TRBV18 and TRBJ2-1, reads NAGVMQNPRHLVRRRGQEARLRCSPMKGHSHVYWYRQLPEEGLKFMVYLQKENIIDESGMPKERFSAEFPKEGPSILRIQQVVRGDSAAYFCASSYKLGTAFYNEQFFGPGTRLTVL.

V gene TRBV7-6 combines with J gene TRBJ1-4, with D unresolved. The length of the CDR3 is 14 residues. The germline gives CDR1 SGHVS, CDR2 FNYEAQ. V was shortened by 6 bases and J by 5 bases, with 13 bases between the two germline ends. The CDR3 is CASSPGSPNEKLFF. Here the CDR3 DNA reads TGTGCCAGCAGTCCCGGGTCGCCAAATGAAAAACTGTTTTTT.

This clonotype was picked up a small number of times. V is TRBV29-1 and J is TRBJ2-5; 10 nucleotides match TRBD1. The V gene end was trimmed by 2 bases and the J gene end by 7 bases; junction bases not matched to a gene: 7. The CDR3 runs to 14 residues. CDR1 and CDR2 from the germline V gene are SQVTM and ANQGSEA. The CDR3 is CSVESGTGAGTQYF. For the CDR3, the DNA is TGCAGCGTTGAATCCGGGACAGGGGCAGGGACCCAGTACTTC.